A single T cell receptor (beta chain) is shown here with its context. Its antigen is still unknown. The data belong to a study of cytomegalovirus exposure and HLA in healthy donors. Study conclusions and caveats: One later analysis reportedly identified an Asian-associated ancestry cluster that showed fewer N-insertions than the approximately 600-donor mean. There were around 160 TCR beta chains listed as cytomegalovirus-associated.

With 60 Vbeta and 13 Jbeta primers, the PCR was carried out. TCRdb keeps only in-frame clones here, not all; method: immunoSEQ multiplex PCR. The data show 85,000 to 130,000 clones, roughly 82% seen once. Donors showed nominal health when sampled, although they likely had unrecorded immune exposures. Germline V gene lookup returns CDR1 SGHTA and CDR2 FQGNSA. The CDR3 has 15 amino acids. V was shortened by 0 bases and J by 4 bases, with 11 bases between the two germline ends. Sequenced input: PBMCs. This receptor was taken from a male donor in good health and CMV-seropositive. The J gene is TRBJ2-3, the V gene TRBV7-2, with D tentatively TRBD1 (7 bases). The CDR3 protein is CASSLARDSSDTQYF. The CDR3 DNA sequence: TGTGCCAGCAGCTTAGCGCGGGACAGCTCAGATACGCAGTATTTT.